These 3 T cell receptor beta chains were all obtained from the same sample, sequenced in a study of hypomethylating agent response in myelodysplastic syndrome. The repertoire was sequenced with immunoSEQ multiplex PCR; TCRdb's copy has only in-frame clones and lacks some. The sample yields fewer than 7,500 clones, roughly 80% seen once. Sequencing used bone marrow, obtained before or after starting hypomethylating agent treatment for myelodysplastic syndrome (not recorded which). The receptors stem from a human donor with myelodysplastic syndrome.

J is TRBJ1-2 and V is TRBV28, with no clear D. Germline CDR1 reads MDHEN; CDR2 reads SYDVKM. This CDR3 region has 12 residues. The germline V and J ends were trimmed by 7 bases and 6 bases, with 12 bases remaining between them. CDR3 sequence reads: CASTPGGDGYTF. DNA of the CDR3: TGTGCCAGCACCCCCGGTGGGGATGGCTACACCTTC.

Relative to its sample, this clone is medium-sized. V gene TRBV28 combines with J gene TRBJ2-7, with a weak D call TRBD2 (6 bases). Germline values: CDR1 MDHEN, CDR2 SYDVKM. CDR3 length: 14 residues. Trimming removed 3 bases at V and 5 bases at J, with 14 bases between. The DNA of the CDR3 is TGTGCCAGCAGTTTCGTTGCGGGGACGGACGAGCAGTACTTC. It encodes CASSFVAGTDEQYF.

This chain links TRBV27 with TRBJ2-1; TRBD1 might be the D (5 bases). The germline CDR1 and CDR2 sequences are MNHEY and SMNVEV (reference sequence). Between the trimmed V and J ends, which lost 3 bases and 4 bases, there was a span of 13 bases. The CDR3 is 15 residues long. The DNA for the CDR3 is TGTGCCAGCAGTTTGACAGATCCTTCATACAATGAGCAGTTCTTC. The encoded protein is CASSLTDPSYNEQFF.